The T cell receptor (beta chain) described here comes from a study of blood T cell repertoires in COVID-19. This CDR3 spans 16 amino acids. Germline CDR1 and CDR2: SGHDN and FVKESK. V lost 0 bases and J lost 1, with 10 bases in between. Profiled with immunoSEQ multiplex PCR; TCRdb holds only in-frame clones, not every one. The table has under 300,000 clones, around 90% seen once. The specimen was PBMCs or T cells enriched from blood (not recorded which). This chain links TRBV14 with TRBJ1-5, with a tentative D call TRBD1 (6 bases). The TCR originated in a woman between 40 and 50 years old with acute COVID-19. In DNA, the CDR3 is TGTGCCAGCAGCCAAGACACAGGGATGAGCAATCAGCCCCAGCATTTT. Amino acids: CASSQDTGMSNQPQHF.